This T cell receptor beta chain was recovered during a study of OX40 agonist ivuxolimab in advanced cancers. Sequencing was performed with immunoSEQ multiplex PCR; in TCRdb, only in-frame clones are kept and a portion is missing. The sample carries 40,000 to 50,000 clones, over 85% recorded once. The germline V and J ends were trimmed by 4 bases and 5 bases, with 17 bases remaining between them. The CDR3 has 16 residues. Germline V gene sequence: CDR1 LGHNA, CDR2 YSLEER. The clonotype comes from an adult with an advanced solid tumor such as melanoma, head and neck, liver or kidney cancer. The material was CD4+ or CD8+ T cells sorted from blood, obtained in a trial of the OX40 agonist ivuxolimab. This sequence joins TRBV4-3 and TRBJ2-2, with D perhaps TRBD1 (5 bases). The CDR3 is CASSPRQYLGTGELFF. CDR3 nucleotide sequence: TGCGCCAGCAGCCCACGACAGTACCTAGGAACCGGGGAGCTGTTTTTT.